The sequence of this T cell receptor beta chain was determined in a study of T cell responses to AZD1222 COVID-19 vaccine. V dropped 2 bases and J dropped 5 bases, with 7 bases sitting between them. Looked up from germline, CDR1 is KGHSH and CDR2 is LQKENI. The CDR3 has 13 residues. Here immunoSEQ multiplex PCR was the method, and the copy in TCRdb shows in-frame clones only, minus some. The sample records just over 150,000 clones, roughly 90% being singletons. About this clone itself: Antigen unknown.

Findings and limits, study-wide: After the peak T cell response, and only then, were repertoires sampled. Donors skewed white British and female; clonal diversity was possibly underestimated.

The rearrangement joins TRBV18 to TRBJ1-5; D is ambiguous. The sequenced sample was peripheral blood, obtained 28 days after the second AZD1222 dose. This clonotype was sampled from an adult who received the AZD1222 COVID-19 vaccine. The CDR3 spells CASSPTRDQPQHF. CDR3 nucleotide sequence: TGTGCCAGCTCACCAACAAGGGATCAGCCCCAGCATTTT.